What follows are 9 T cell receptor beta chains derived from one specimen sequenced in a study of shared T cell receptors in the human thymus. The assay was immunoSEQ multiplex PCR, and TCRdb's table has in-frame clones only and misses some. Of about 730,000 clones listed, 80% to 90% are singletons. A further study also used this sample, focusing on human thymus T cells.

The sequenced sample was thymocytes. These receptors came from a girl under three years old with a congenital heart defect.

The chain joins TRBV4-1 to TRBJ2-1; 8 bases fit TRBD2. CDR3 length: 15 residues. The J segment lost 3 bases and the V segment lost 1 base, leaving 2 bases of the junction unmatched. The germline CDR1 and CDR2 sequences are MGHRA and YSYEKL. CDR3 sequence reads: CASSQGSGSYNEQFF. The CDR3 DNA follows: TGCGCCAGCAGCCAAGGCAGCGGGAGCTACAATGAGCAGTTCTTC.

V gene TRBV5-4 combines with J gene TRBJ1-1; TRBD1 aligns across 7 bases. Germline lookup yields CDR1 SGHNT and CDR2 YYREEE (reference sequence). The CDR3 extends over 18 amino acids. After removal of 0 bases from V and 3 bases from J, the junction contained 14 bases not matched to a gene. DNA of the CDR3: TGTGCCAGCAGCTTGGCCGTCGACAGGGAAGCGAAGGACACTGAAGCTTTCTTT. Its translation is CASSLAVDREAKDTEAFF.

The chain uses TRBV7-2 and TRBJ1-1; 7 nucleotides agree with TRBD1. The ends lost 5 bases at V and 1 base at J; junction bases unmatched: 10. CDR3 length equals 16 residues. Looked up from germline, CDR1 is SGHTA and CDR2 is FQGNSA. CDR3 loop: CASSTIVGGSNTEAFF. CDR3 bases: TGTGCCAGCAGCACGATCGTAGGGGGCTCGAACACTGAAGCTTTCTTT.

The V call is TRBV5-1, the J call TRBJ2-3, with a tentative D call TRBD1 (5 bases). Trimming shortened V by 5 bases and J by 0 bases, and 13 bases separated the two germline ends. Germline loops: CDR1 SGHRS, CDR2 YFSETQ. This CDR3 is built from 15 residues. The DNA for the CDR3 is TGCGCCAGCAGGTTCGGTGACAGCAGCACAGATACGCAGTATTTT. Translating it yields CASRFGDSSTDTQYF. The full variable domain, its missing parts supplied by reference TRBV5-1 and TRBJ2-3, is KAGVTQTPRYLIKTRGQQVTLSCSPISGHRSVSWYQQTPGQGLQFLFEYFSETQRNKGNFPGRFSGRQFSNSRSEMNVSTLELGDSALYLCASRFGDSSTDTQYFGPGTRLTVL.

This chain uses TRBV27 with TRBJ2-7; 9 bases fit TRBD2. CDR3 length: 17 residues. CDR1 and CDR2 (germline): MNHEY, SMNVEV (reference sequence). V lost 4 bases, J lost 4 bases, and 14 bases stayed unmatched. CDR3 DNA: TGTGCCAGCAGTTCCACGGTACTGCGGGGGGGCAAATACGAGCAGTACTTC. Translating gives CASSSTVLRGGKYEQYF.

The chain couples TRBV5-6 to TRBJ1-2; D is ambiguous. Germline V gene lookup returns CDR1 SGHDT and CDR2 YYEEEE. Trimming shortened V by 3 bases and J by 4 bases, and 19 bases separated the two germline ends. The CDR3 totals 16 residues. CDR3 sequence reads: CASSSPKNRRGYGYTF. The CDR3 DNA sequence: TGTGCCAGCAGCTCCCCTAAGAACAGACGGGGCTATGGCTACACCTTC.

The V gene is TRBV10-2, the J gene TRBJ1-1; TRBD1 matches 7 bases. Germline CDR1 is WSHSY and CDR2 is SAAADI. The CDR3 spans 14 residues. After removal of 5 bases from V and 4 bases from J, the junction contained 7 bases not matched to a gene. The CDR3 nucleotides are TGCGCCAGCAGTATGGGACAGAGCCTCACTGAAGCTTTCTTT. This translates into CASSMGQSLTEAFF.

The chain links TRBV27 to TRBJ2-7; 7 bases are shared with TRBD1. The J segment lost 7 bases and the V segment lost 5 bases, leaving 11 bases of the junction unmatched. CDR3 length equals 14 residues. CDR1 and CDR2 from the germline V gene are MNHEY and SMNVEV (reference sequence). In DNA, the CDR3 is TGTGCCAGCAGTCCGAGGCCCAACAGGGGTGAGCAGTACTTC. Its protein is CASSPRPNRGEQYF.

The J gene is TRBJ2-5, the V gene TRBV2; 13 positions match TRBD2. The CDR3 runs 16 residues. Germline CDR1 reads SNHLY; CDR2 reads FYNNEI. V lost 7 bases and J lost 0; bases outside the gene matches: 5. Here the CDR3 reads CASTRTSGGNQETQYF. CDR3 sequence (DNA): TGTGCCAGCACGAGGACTAGCGGGGGCAACCAAGAGACCCAGTACTTC.